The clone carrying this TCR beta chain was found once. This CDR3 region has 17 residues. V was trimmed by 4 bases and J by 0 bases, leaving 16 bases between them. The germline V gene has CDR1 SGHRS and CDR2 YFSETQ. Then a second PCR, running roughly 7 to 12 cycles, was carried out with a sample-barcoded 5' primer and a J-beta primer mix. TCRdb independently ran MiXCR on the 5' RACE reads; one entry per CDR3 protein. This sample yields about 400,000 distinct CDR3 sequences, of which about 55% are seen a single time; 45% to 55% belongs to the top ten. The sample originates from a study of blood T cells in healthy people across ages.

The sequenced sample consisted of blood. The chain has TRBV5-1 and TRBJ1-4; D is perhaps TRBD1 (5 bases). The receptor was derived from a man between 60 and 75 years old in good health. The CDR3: CASSGKGTDPTNEKLFF. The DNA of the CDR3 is TGCGCCAGCAGCGGTAAGGGGACGGATCCAACTAATGAAAAACTGTTTTTT. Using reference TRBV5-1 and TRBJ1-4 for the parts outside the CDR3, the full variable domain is KAGVTQTPRYLIKTRGQQVTLSCSPISGHRSVSWYQQTPGQGLQFLFEYFSETQRNKGNFPGRFSGRQFSNSRSEMNVSTLELGDSALYLCASSGKGTDPTNEKLFFGSGTQLSVL.